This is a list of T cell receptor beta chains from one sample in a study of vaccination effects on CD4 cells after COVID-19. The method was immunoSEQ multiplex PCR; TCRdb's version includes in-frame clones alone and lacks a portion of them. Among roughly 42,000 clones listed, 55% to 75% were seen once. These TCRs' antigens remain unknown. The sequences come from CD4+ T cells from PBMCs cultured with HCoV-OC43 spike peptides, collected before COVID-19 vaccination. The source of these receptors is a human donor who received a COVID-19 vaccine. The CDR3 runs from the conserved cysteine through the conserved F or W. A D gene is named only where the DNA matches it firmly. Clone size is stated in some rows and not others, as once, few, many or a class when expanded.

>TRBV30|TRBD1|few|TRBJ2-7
TGTGCCTGGAGGGGAGACAGGGCCTACGAGCAGTACTTC
CAWRGDRAYEQYF
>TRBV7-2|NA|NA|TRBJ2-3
TGTGCCAGCAGGTTAGCGGCCGGGGGAGATACGCAGTATTTT
CASRLAAGGDTQYF
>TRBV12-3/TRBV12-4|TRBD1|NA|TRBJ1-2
TGTGCCAGCAGTTTAGGACAGGGTTATGGCTACACCTTC
CASSLGQGYGYTF
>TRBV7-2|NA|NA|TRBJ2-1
TGTGCCAGCAGTTCGAAAAGCAGGAGGAATGAGCAGTTCTTC
CASSSKSRRNEQFF
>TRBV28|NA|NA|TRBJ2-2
TGTGCCAGCAACCGGGGCAGACCAAACACCGGGGAGCTGTTTTTT
CASNRGRPNTGELFF
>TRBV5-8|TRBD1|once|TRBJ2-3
TGTGCCAGCAGCTCCCTTTCCGGGACAGAAGCATCAGATACGCAGTATTTT
CASSSLSGTEASDTQYF
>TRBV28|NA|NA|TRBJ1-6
TGTGCCAGCAGTGAACAGAGCTCCTATAATTCACCCCTCCACTTT
CASSEQSSYNSPLHF
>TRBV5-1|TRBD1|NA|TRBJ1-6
TGCGCCAGCAGCTCCTGGACAGGGCCGAATTCACCCCTCCACTTT
CASSSWTGPNSPLHF
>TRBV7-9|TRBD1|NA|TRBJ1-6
TGTGCCAGCAGCTTAGGATCGGGACAGGGTAGTTCACCCCTCCACTTT
CASSLGSGQGSSPLHF
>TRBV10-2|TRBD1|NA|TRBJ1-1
TGCGCCAGCCGCCGGGACAGGGGGTCGGACACTGAAGCTTTCTTT
CASRRDRGSDTEAFF
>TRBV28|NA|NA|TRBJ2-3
TGTGCCAGCAGTTCAATACCAGGGGCAAGGCCCACAGATACGCAGTATTTT
CASSSIPGARPTDTQYF
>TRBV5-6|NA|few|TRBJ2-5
TGTGCCAGCACCCCACAGGATAAAGAGACCCAGTACTTC
CASTPQDKETQYF
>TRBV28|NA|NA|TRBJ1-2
TGTGCCAGCAGTCTGGGGAACTATGGCTACACCTTC
CASSLGNYGYTF
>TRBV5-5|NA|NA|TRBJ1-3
TGTGCCAGCAGCTTGGCCGTGGAAAGCACTGGAAACACCATATATTTT
CASSLAVESTGNTIYF
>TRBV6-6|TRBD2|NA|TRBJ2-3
TGTGCCAGCAGCTCGAGCGGGAAGAGCACAGATACGCAGTATTTT
CASSSSGKSTDTQYF
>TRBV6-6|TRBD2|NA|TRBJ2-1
TGTGCCAGCAGTCCCAGGCGGGCTAGCGGGGGGGCCCCGACCTACAATGAGCAGTTCTTC
CASSPRRASGGAPTYNEQFF
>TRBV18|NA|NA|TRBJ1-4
TGTGCCAGCTCACCACAAGCCCCCCCCGCAACTAATGAAAAACTGTTTTTT
CASSPQAPPATNEKLFF
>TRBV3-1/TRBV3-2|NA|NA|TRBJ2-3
TGTGCCAGCAGAACAGGGAGCACAGATACGCAGTATTTT
CASRTGSTDTQYF
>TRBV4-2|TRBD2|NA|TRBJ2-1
TGTGCCAGCAGCCCCCTGGGGACTAGCGGGGCAGATGAGCAGTTCTTC
CASSPLGTSGADEQFF
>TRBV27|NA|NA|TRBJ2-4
TGTGCCAGCAAAAACATTCAGTACTTC
CASKNIQYF
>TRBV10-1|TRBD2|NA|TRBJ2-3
TGCTTCTTGTCTGGGCGGGGGGGCTCTAGCACAGATACGCAGTATTTT
CFLSGRGGSSTDTQYF
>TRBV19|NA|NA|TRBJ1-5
TGTGCCAGTAGTAAACTACAGGAGACTAGCAATCAGCCCCAGCATTTT
CASSKLQETSNQPQHF
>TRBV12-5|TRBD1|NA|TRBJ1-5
TGTGCTAGTGGTTTGATAATATCAAACAGGGGCTTCAATCAGCCCCAGCATTTT
CASGLIISNRGFNQPQHF
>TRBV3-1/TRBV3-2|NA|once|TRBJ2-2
TGTGCCAGCAGCGGGGACCCGGCTACCGGGGAGCTGTTTTTT
CASSGDPATGELFF
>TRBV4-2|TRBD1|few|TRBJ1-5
TGTGCCAGCAGCCAAGCGACAGGGAACAATCAGCCCCAGCATTTT
CASSQATGNNQPQHF